The clone carrying this T cell receptor (beta chain) was observed a few times. Here immunoSEQ multiplex PCR was the method, and the copy in TCRdb shows in-frame clones only, minus some. The profile shows 6,000 to 6,500 clones, 79% of them singletons. The germline V gene encodes CDR1 MNHEY and CDR2 SMNVEV (reference sequence). V lost 6 bases, J lost 4 bases, and 13 bases lay in between. The CDR3 covers 14 residues. These data are taken from a study of T cell clones after liver transplantation. The clonotype comes from a human patient who received a liver transplant. Some of the T cells might come from the graft donor. The material was CD8+ T cells from blood, obtained 24 months after liver transplant. The rearrangement uses TRBV27 and TRBJ1-5; a weak D match, TRBD1 (5 bases). The CDR3 loop reads CASSQDSRNQPQHF. In DNA, the CDR3 is TGTGCCAGCAGCCAAGACAGCAGAAATCAGCCCCAGCATTTT.